The T cell receptor beta chain under discussion was sequenced for a study of tumor T cells in aggressive B-cell lymphoma. The germline V gene has CDR1 MDHEN and CDR2 SYDVKM. The CDR3 spans 13 residues. Trimming cost V 3 bases and J 5 bases; bases outside gene matches: 3. Using immunoSEQ multiplex PCR, the repertoire was profiled, and TCRdb retains in-frame clones only, with some absent. The table records 9,000 to 13,000 clones, 70% to 90% of them present only once. The V call is TRBV28, the J call TRBJ1-2; 7 nucleotides agree with TRBD1. Sample: tumor tissue. The sequence derives from an adult with diffuse large B cell lymphoma. CDR3 loop: CASSLGQSYGYTF. The CDR3 DNA sequence: TGTGCCAGCAGTTTGGGACAGTCATATGGCTACACCTTC.